This TCR beta chain was obtained from a study of Graves' ophthalmopathy and Graves' hyperthyroidism (dated by TCRdb to 2016 to 2019). For the study in its entirety: Peripheral blood was collected at initial diagnosis, prior to any treatment. To tell Graves' ophthalmopathy apart from Graves' hyperthyroidism, and to predict which patients would progress to ophthalmopathy, the study relied on TCR beta repertoire signatures. In total, 135 blood samples were TCR-sequenced: fewer than 50 ophthalmopathy, some 75 hyperthyroidism and some 17 hyperthyroidism-to-ophthalmopathy patients. To explore V-J signatures distinguishing ophthalmopathy from hyperthyroidism, a discovery set of roughly 98 patients (more than 40 ophthalmopathy, over 55 stable hyperthyroidism) was enrolled. The independent validation cohort included around 19 hyperthyroidism patients plus 17 patients who later progressed from hyperthyroidism to ophthalmopathy. In roughly six hyperthyroidism patients, the T-cell repertoires found in thyroid tissue were compared with those found in blood. Following sample collection, hyperthyroidism patients were given methimazole at a starting dose of 30 mg daily, and ophthalmopathy patients were given high-dose intravenous methylprednisolone. The approximately 98 discovery patients were randomly divided into training and test sets at a 7:3 ratio.

The ophthalmopathy patients had moderately to severely active disease, with a Clinical Activity Score of 3 or higher, a NOSPECS grade of 4 or higher, and a disease duration of less than 3 months. Patients with other autoimmune diseases, uncontrolled infections, pregnancy or lactation were excluded. Clinical symptoms, serum thyroxine, TRAb, thyroid ultrasound and orbital computed tomography formed the basis of the diagnosis. Ficoll-Paque density gradient centrifugation was used to isolate PBMCs from 8 to 10 ml of fresh peripheral blood. Trizol reagent was used to extract the total RNA, and its quality was then checked on an Agilent 2100 Bioanalyzer. What the work shows at the level of the full study, not this receptor alone: Among expanded thyroid clonotypes with frequency above 0.001, most also showed up in blood, which suggests that blood repertoires may reflect the thyroid immune response. Sample size was not predetermined statistically, and investigators were not blinded to group allocation. In validation, the model predicted ophthalmopathy progression with nearly 71% sensitivity and 72% to 80% specificity; eleven to twelve predicted patients were CT-confirmed with GO in a median of approximately 6.2 months. In cross-validation, the 13-signature model distinguished ophthalmopathy from stable hyperthyroidism with around 90% sensitivity and around 81% specificity, while in the test set the corresponding values were about 79% and 69%.

The table lists this clonotype with a few counts. The antigen it binds to is not known. Per-nucleotide qualities are absent, and no much larger clonotype sits a single base away. The junction shows trimming of 5 bases on V and 0 bases on J, and the gene matches do not reach 7 bases of it. For CDR1 and CDR2, the germline V gene lists SNHLY and FYNNEI. Counted from cysteine to phenylalanine, this CDR3 has 16 amino acids. Here the CDR3 DNA is all that survives: 48 bases in frame from base 1. For repertoire sequencing, the TCR beta CDR3 regions were amplified from RNA transcripts. The first round of RT-PCR was done with HTBI primers and the Qiagen OneStep RT-PCR kit, and was followed by a second round of multiplex PCR, then size selection and purification. Sequencing of the libraries was carried out on an Illumina HiSeq2000 in paired-end mode with 100 bp reads. The paper's processing steps were these. SOAPnuke was used for read processing, and reads with adapters, uncalled bases, a mean Phred below 15, or no exact constant-primer or identifier match were discarded. High-quality paired reads were merged with COPE v1.2.5. Each unique nucleotide sequence was treated as a clonotype, and MiTCR v1.1 was used to align the clonotypes to the IMGT TRB V, D and J references. Only V-J combinations with frequency above 0.0001 were analysed, covering over 99% of repertoires. For each V-J combination, a TCR clonal expansion and chaos score was defined as F50 clonal expansion divided by the chaos observed in the TCRdist matrix. Welch's t-statistics and random forest were used to reduce features to 13 V-J combinations, which were fed into a naive Bayes classifier. Thyroid-blood repertoire similarity was quantified with the Morisita-Horn index. In TCRdb, the public reads were trimmed at Q25 with fastp and aligned with MiXCR, with productive beta chains retained. Each CDR3 protein appears once, grouped with its most common genes and DNA. The V and J calls, along with clone size, are taken from TCRdb and not from the paper's own processing. The sample records hundreds of thousands of distinct CDR3 sequences, roughly an eighth of which are singletons. 9.8% of the sample is held by the ten biggest clonotypes.

Sequencing was done on a sample of blood. The receptor was isolated from a woman in her 30s with Graves' ophthalmopathy. Donor details come from another sample of the same person, matched by shared clones. The chain uses TRBV2 and TRBJ1-1; TRBD1 fits 9 bases in the junction. CDR3 reads: CASSYDRGRMNTEAFF. At the DNA level, the sequence is TGTGCCAGCAGTTACGACAGGGGGAGAATGAACACTGAAGCTTTCTTT.